One and the same sample provided the 24 T cell receptor beta chains below, sequenced in a study of spatial heterogeneity in lung cancer. TCRdb reprocessed the 5' RACE reads via MiXCR and lists one record per CDR3 protein. Of tens of thousands of distinct CDR3 sequences in the sample, more than 10% are singletons; the top ten hold about 38%. As to time point: sample taken at primary tumor resection. Sequencing covered unsorted whole RNA taken from tumor, nontumor lung or frozen PBMC. The sample here was PBMCs, taken at surgery. These receptors originate from a male donor with early-stage non-small cell lung cancer.

The chain combines TRBV29-1 with TRBJ2-1; 8 bases agree with TRBD1. Germline lookup yields CDR1 SQVTM and CDR2 ANQGSEA. This CDR3 spans 15 amino acids. V was pared by 3 bases and J by 15 bases, with 19 bases of the junction left unmatched. CDR3 amino acids: CSVEPGRGPEAVRFF. The CDR3, as DNA: TGCAGCGTTGAGCCGGGCAGGGGGCCGGAGGCAGTCAGGTTCTTC.

The chain combines TRBV7-6 with TRBJ2-2, with 7 bases that match TRBD2. Germline V lookup: CDR1 SGHVS, CDR2 FNYEAQ. Unmatched junction bases numbered 11, after V lost 5 bases and J lost 5 bases. The CDR3 is 16 amino acids. The DNA for the CDR3 is TGTGCCAGCAGCCCTAGTCGGACTAGAGATACCGGGGAGCTGTTTTTT. This sequence encodes CASSPSRTRDTGELFF.

This clonotype was detected many times. This chain uses TRBV10-3 with TRBJ2-3, with D hard to call. Germline values: CDR1 ENHRY, CDR2 SYGVKD. V shed 8 bases and J shed 4 bases, with 7 bases lying between them. CDR3 length equals 11 residues. CDR3 DNA: TGTGCCATCCGCGGTCCAGATACGCAGTATTTT. It codes for CAIRGPDTQYF.

This chain uses TRBV28 with TRBJ2-7, with 10 bases identical to TRBD2. V lost 7 bases, J lost 3 bases, and 9 bases stayed unmatched. Germline CDR1 MDHEN, CDR2 SYDVKM. The CDR3 is 15 amino acids. CDR3 nucleotide sequence: TGTGCCAGCAAGGGCCCCGCTAGCGGGAGCTACGAGCAGTACTTC. It specifies CASKGPASGSYEQYF.

This clonotype was recorded at least ten times. The CDR3 spells CASSLEETGPQFF. CDR3 coding DNA: TGTGCCAGCAGCTTAGAGGAGACAGGGCCCCAGTTCTTC. The gene calls are TRBV11-1 and TRBJ2-1; 7 nucleotides align to TRBD1. Germline V gene data show CDR1 as SGHAT and CDR2 as FQDESV (reference sequence). CDR3 size: 13 residues. With V trimmed by 1 base and J by 13 bases, 7 bases remained unmatched.

CDR3 coding DNA: TGTGCCAGCAGCCAGAGAGGGACTAGCGCAAATGAGCAGTTCTTC. Its protein is CASSQRGTSANEQFF. The chain combines TRBV7-3 with TRBJ2-1; 10 bases align to TRBD2. Germline CDR1 and CDR2: SGHTA and FQGTGA. The CDR3 has 15 residues. With V trimmed by 5 bases and J by 7 bases, 8 bases remained unmatched.

The chain combines TRBV7-9 with TRBJ2-3; tentatively, D is TRBD2 (5 bases). CDR3 size: 12 residues. Trimming took off 1 base at V and 6 bases at J, with 5 bases between the two ends. Germline lookup yields CDR1 SEHNR and CDR2 FQNEAQ (reference sequence). The CDR3 region is CASSLGRDTQYF. Written as DNA, the CDR3 is TGTGCCAGCAGCTTAGGGAGGGATACGCAGTATTTT.

The rearrangement joins TRBV7-2 to TRBJ1-3; D gene uncertain. The CDR3 has 15 residues. V was cut by 4 bases and J by 1 base, with 11 bases left in between. Germline V gene lookup returns CDR1 SGHTA and CDR2 FQGNSA. CDR3 in amino acids: CASSSSLGSGNTIYF. Written as DNA, the CDR3 is TGTGCCAGCAGCTCCAGCCTGGGGTCTGGAAACACCATATATTTT.

This clonotype was seen only a few times. This chain links TRBV12-3 or TRBV12-4 with TRBJ1-1; TRBD1 is a possible D gene (5 bases). The V end was cut by 7 bases, the J end by 1 base, with 22 bases between. This CDR3 comprises 17 residues. The DNA for the CDR3 is TGTGCCAGCATCTCTACCCTGACAGTGTCCGCGAACACTGAAGCTTTCTTT. Protein: CASISTLTVSANTEAFF.

This clonotype was observed a few times. The J gene is TRBJ1-3, the V gene TRBV7-3, with a weak D call TRBD1 (5 bases). This CDR3 region has 14 residues. Trimming pared 4 bases from V and 0 bases from J, leaving 7 bases between. Germline V gene sequence: CDR1 SGHTA, CDR2 FQGTGA. In nucleotides, the CDR3 is TGTGCCAGCAGCTCAGGGTCCTCTGGAAACACCATATATTTT. Its translation: CASSSGSSGNTIYF.

This clonotype was picked up many times. V usage is TRBV10-3 and J usage is TRBJ2-3; D is perhaps TRBD1 (6 bases). Germline loops: CDR1 ENHRY, CDR2 SYGVKD. The CDR3 runs 15 residues. Trimming cost V 10 bases and J 6 bases, with 23 bases left between them. The CDR3 loop is CATQWGPLSADTQYF. For the CDR3, the DNA is TGTGCCACCCAGTGGGGGCCCCTTTCTGCGGATACGCAGTATTTT.

This clonotype has at least ten counts. The chain joins TRBV7-2 to TRBJ2-2; 8 bases map to TRBD2. From germline, CDR1 is SGHTA and CDR2 FQGNSA. The CDR3 covers 15 residues. V dropped 4 bases and J dropped 4; count of bases not matched to a gene: 5. The CDR3 sequence is CASSSPGGGTGELFF. As DNA, the CDR3 is TGTGCCAGCAGCTCCCCGGGAGGGGGCACCGGGGAGCTGTTTTTT.

This chain connects TRBV6-5 to TRBJ1-5; TRBD1 matches 9 bases. The germline V gene encodes CDR1 MNHEY and CDR2 SVGAGI. The CDR3 consists of 15 residues. V trimming: 4 bases; J trimming: 3 bases; junction bases outside the gene matches: 4. The CDR3 spells CASSSGTGINQPQHF. The CDR3 DNA is TGTGCCAGCAGTTCCGGGACAGGGATCAATCAGCCCCAGCATTTT.

This clonotype was seen ten or more times. The rearrangement uses TRBV29-1 and TRBJ2-7; D is perhaps TRBD1 (6 bases). V lost 7 bases, J lost 5 bases, and 18 bases lay in between. The CDR3 is 13 residues long. The germline V gene encodes CDR1 SQVTM and CDR2 ANQGSEA. Here the CDR3 reads CSAVTGIVDEQYF. The DNA of the CDR3 is TGCAGCGCTGTAACAGGGATAGTCGACGAGCAGTACTTC.

This clonotype has just a few counts. The CDR3 coding sequence is TGCGCCAGCAGCCAAAATGGGGTAGCCGATACGCAGTATTTT. This translates into CASSQNGVADTQYF. The chain carries TRBV4-3 and TRBJ2-3; D is unresolved. The CDR3 sequence is 14 residues long. Trimming stripped 2 bases from V and 6 bases from J, with 12 bases between. The germline V gene encodes CDR1 LGHNA and CDR2 YSLEER.

In its sample, this clonotype was seen a few times. The V and J genes are TRBV6-6 and TRBJ2-1; 9 bases are shared with TRBD2. After removal of 0 bases from V and 5 bases from J, the junction contained 8 bases not matched to a gene. Germline CDR1 reads MNHNY; CDR2 reads SVGAGI (reference sequence). The CDR3 spans 17 residues. The CDR3 DNA reads TGTGCCAGCAGTTACTCGAGGGGCGGGAGGGAGGACAATGAGCAGTTCTTC. As protein: CASSYSRGGREDNEQFF.

This clonotype was observed at least ten times. This rearrangement joins TRBV30 to TRBJ1-3; D gene ambiguous. Trimming pared 4 bases from V and 2 bases from J, leaving 12 bases between. The CDR3 runs to 14 residues. Germline-derived CDR1 and CDR2 are GTSNPN and SVGIG (reference sequence). The CDR3 DNA reads as TGTGCCTGGATGATCGATTCAGCTGGAAACACCATATATTTT. Residues: CAWMIDSAGNTIYF.

The J gene is TRBJ1-6, the V gene TRBV4-2; D is unclear. This CDR3 is 14 amino acids long. V shed 0 bases and J shed 5 bases, with 5 bases lying between them. CDR1 and CDR2 (germline): LGHNA, YNFKEQ. The DNA of the CDR3 is TGTGCCAGCAGCCAAGAACAGCATAATTCACCCCTCCACTTT. Amino acids: CASSQEQHNSPLHF.

This clonotype appeared a few times. This chain uses TRBV7-2 with TRBJ1-1; no clear D. Germline V gene lookup returns CDR1 SGHTA and CDR2 FQGNSA. The CDR3 is 14 residues long. The V and J ends lost 1 base and 4 bases respectively, with 10 bases between them. Here the CDR3 DNA reads TGTGCCAGCAGCTTAGGGGCAGGTACCACTGAAGCTTTCTTT. This translates into CASSLGAGTTEAFF.

This clonotype was recorded a few times. This chain connects TRBV6-6 to TRBJ2-5, with TRBD1 matching over 8 bases. Germline V lookup: CDR1 MNHNY, CDR2 SVGAGI (reference sequence). Trimming took 2 bases from V and 4 from J; bases not matched to a gene: 3. The CDR3 contains 14 residues. The CDR3 region has the DNA TGTGCCAGCAGTTACGGACAGGGTCCAGAGACCCAGTACTTC. It encodes CASSYGQGPETQYF.

This clonotype came up a few times. The germline gene is not matched at one end of the junction; a read error may be the cause. V usage is TRBV7-7 and J usage is TRBJ2-2; 8 bases map to TRBD1. Germline V gene data show CDR1 as SSHAT and CDR2 as FNYEAQ (reference sequence). The CDR3 loop spans 16 amino acids. The DNA of the CDR3 is TGTGCTAGCAGCCCTCGGACAGGGATGGGCACCGGGGAGCTGTTTTTT. Translating it yields CASSPRTGMGTGELFF.

The chain links TRBV7-3 to TRBJ1-2, with 7 bases fitting TRBD1. V lost 3 bases and J lost 7; bases outside the gene matches: 8. From germline, CDR1 is SGHTA and CDR2 FQGTGA. This CDR3 has 14 residues. The CDR3 is CASSLGDSLGGYTF. CDR3 DNA sequence: TGTGCCAGCAGCTTGGGGGACAGCCTGGGTGGCTACACCTTC.

This clonotype was found many times. The rearrangement uses TRBV11-3 and TRBJ2-5, with D tentatively TRBD1 (6 bases). The germline V and J ends were trimmed by 1 base and 5 bases, with 14 bases remaining between them. The CDR3 has 15 amino acids. The germline V gene encodes CDR1 SGHNT and CDR2 YENEEA. The CDR3, as DNA: TGTGCCAGCAGCTTAGGGACAGAAGCCCGCGAGACCCAGTACTTC. Its protein product is CASSLGTEARETQYF. The whole variable domain, remainder taken from reference TRBV11-3 and TRBJ2-5, is EAGVVQSPRYKIIEKKQPVAFWCNPISGHNTLYWYLQNLGQGPELLIRYENEEAVDDSQLPKDRFSAERLKGVDSTLKIQPAELGDSAVYLCASSLGTEARETQYFGPGTRLLVL.

CDR3 sequence reads: CASSQTGGAGDTQYF. For the CDR3, the DNA is TGTGCCAGCAGCCAAACAGGGGGCGCCGGGGATACGCAGTATTTT. The rearrangement uses TRBV4-2 and TRBJ2-3; 9 bases map to TRBD1. V lost 2 bases to trimming and J lost 6 bases; unmatched junction nucleotides: 6. Germline CDR1 is LGHNA and CDR2 is YNFKEQ. CDR3 length: 15 amino acids.